Shown below are 28 T cell receptor beta chains from a single sample sequenced in a study of shared clonotypes between healthy human individuals. This table comes from immunoSEQ multiplex PCR, and its TCRdb copy is limited to in-frame clones, with some not included. The sample records over a million clones, around 98% being singletons. The sample comprised naive CD4+ T cells sorted from blood. The subset was: CD45RA+ positively selected. These receptors all stem from a man aged 25 to 40 in good health.

V is TRBV27 and J is TRBJ2-7; D may correspond to TRBD1 or TRBD2 (5 bases each). Trimming removed 5 bases from V and 4 bases from J, with 12 bases in between. The CDR3 totals 13 residues. In germline, CDR1 is MNHEY, CDR2 SMNVEV (reference sequence). The CDR3 sequence: CASSPWDGYEQYF. CDR3 in DNA: TGTGCCAGCAGTCCATGGGACGGTTACGAGCAGTACTTC.

The gene calls are TRBV29-1 and TRBJ1-1; 11 bases agree with TRBD1. Germline assignment: CDR1 SQVTM and CDR2 ANQGSEA. This CDR3 has 15 residues. Trimming at V came to 6 bases and at J to 1 base, leaving 7 bases not matched to a gene. The CDR3 reads CSVSRTGGGNTEAFF. CDR3 bases: TGCAGCGTCTCCCGGACAGGGGGCGGGAACACTGAAGCTTTCTTT.

The chain recombines TRBV7-3 with TRBJ2-2; D unclear. From germline, CDR1 is SGHTA and CDR2 FQGTGA. The CDR3 is made up of 14 amino acids. The V and J ends lost 5 bases and 7 bases respectively, with 14 bases between them. CDR3 DNA: TGTGCCAGCAGCCCAGCCCTATTTAGCGGGGAGCTGTTTTTT. Amino acid sequence: CASSPALFSGELFF.

The chain combines TRBV6-1 with TRBJ1-3; perhaps TRBD1 as D (5 bases). Germline assignment: CDR1 MNHNS and CDR2 SASEGT. The V and J ends lost 8 bases and 0 bases respectively, with 11 bases between them. This CDR3 has 14 amino acids. The CDR3 loop is CASLAGTSGNTIYF. In DNA form, the CDR3 reads TGTGCCAGCCTGGCAGGGACCTCTGGAAACACCATATATTTT.

The chain recombines TRBV14 with TRBJ2-2; no definite D call. Germline V gene sequence: CDR1 SGHDN, CDR2 FVKESK. The CDR3 has 12 amino acids. With 1 base removed from V and 7 bases from J, the gap between germline ends came to 4 bases. The CDR3 DNA follows: TGTGCCAGCAGCCAAGGCGTCGGGGAGCTGTTTTTT. This encodes CASSQGVGELFF.

The chain employs TRBV2 and TRBJ2-4, with 7 nucleotides matching TRBD2. The CDR3 covers 17 residues. Germline-derived CDR1 and CDR2 are SNHLY and FYNNEI. The ends lost 1 base at V and 0 bases at J; junction bases unmatched: 6. Here the CDR3 DNA reads TGTGCCAGCAGTGAAGAAGGAGGGAGGGGAGCCAAAAACATTCAGTACTTC. It encodes CASSEEGGRGAKNIQYF.

CDR3 region: CASRLKGSNQPQHF. DNA of the CDR3: TGTGCAAGTCGCTTGAAAGGGAGCAATCAGCCCCAGCATTTT. The gene calls are TRBV12-2 and TRBJ1-5. TRBV12-2 is a pseudogene. The CDR3 is 14 residues long.

V is TRBV9 and J is TRBJ2-5, with D tentatively TRBD2 (5 bases). Per the germline V gene, CDR1 is SGDLS and CDR2 is YYNGEE. V was clipped by 3 bases and J by 2 bases, with 8 bases between them. The length of the CDR3 is 13 residues. The CDR3 nucleotides are TGTGCCAGCAGCGGTACTAGACAAGAGACCCAGTACTTC. Amino acid sequence: CASSGTRQETQYF.

On this clone: Other nucleotide sequences in the sample specify the same CDR3. This chain uses TRBV30 with TRBJ2-7; D is possibly TRBD2 (6 bases). The V gene lost 3 bases and the J gene lost 4 bases, with 7 bases spanning the gap. Germline CDR1 GTSNPN, CDR2 SVGIG (reference sequence). CDR3 size: 11 residues. The CDR3 sequence: CAWSGGYEQYF. CDR3 nucleotide sequence: TGTGCCTGGAGCGGGGGATACGAGCAGTACTTC.

V is TRBV19 and J is TRBJ1-4; 12 bases are a match to TRBD1. This CDR3 region has 15 residues. V lost 6 bases, J lost 8 bases, and 7 bases stayed unmatched. CDR1 is LNHDA and CDR2 is SQIVND in the germline V gene (reference sequence). CDR3 bases: TGTGCCAGTAGCCCTACCGGGACAGGGGGCGAAAAACTGTTTTTT. Amino acid sequence: CASSPTGTGGEKLFF.

The chain is built from TRBV5-1 and TRBJ2-7; D is unresolved. This CDR3 has 17 residues. Germline CDR1 and CDR2: SGHRS and YFSETQ. V gave up 4 bases and J gave up 6 bases, with 26 bases separating them. CDR3 sequence (DNA): TGCGCCAGCAGCCCGGATCCCCGGGCCACAAAAGGACGCGAGCAGTACTTC. It codes for CASSPDPRATKGREQYF. The whole variable domain, remainder taken from reference TRBV5-1 and TRBJ2-7, is KAGVTQTPRYLIKTRGQQVTLSCSPISGHRSVSWYQQTPGQGLQFLFEYFSETQRNKGNFPGRFSGRQFSNSRSEMNVSTLELGDSALYLCASSPDPRATKGREQYFGPGTRLTVT.

This chain links TRBV6-5 with TRBJ2-2, with D possibly being TRBD2 (7 bases). Per the germline V gene, CDR1 is MNHEY and CDR2 is SVGAGI. The length of the CDR3 is 15 residues. V lost 8 bases to trimming and J lost 5 bases, with 18 bases between them. This CDR3 is CASARSGGFTGELFF. CDR3 nucleotide sequence: TGTGCCAGCGCCCGTTCGGGGGGCTTTACCGGGGAGCTGTTTTTT.

This chain connects TRBV10-1 to TRBJ2-7, with no clear D. CDR3 size: 12 residues. The V end lost 5 bases, the J end lost 6 bases, and 11 bases lay between the germline ends. Germline V gene lookup returns CDR1 WNHNN and CDR2 SYGVQD (reference sequence). Written as DNA, the CDR3 is TGCGCCAGCAGTCGTAACACGGGCGAGCAGTACTTC. Translated: CASSRNTGEQYF.

The chain carries TRBV5-1 and TRBJ2-3, with no clear D. The CDR3 has 15 amino acids. The germline V gene has CDR1 SGHRS and CDR2 YFSETQ. V lost 1 base and J lost 0, with 9 bases in between. The CDR3 DNA follows: TGCGCCAGCAGCTTGAATGATGCGAGCACAGATACGCAGTATTTT. This translates into CASSLNDASTDTQYF.

The chain combines TRBV6-1 with TRBJ2-7; D call uncertain. The CDR3 has 13 residues. Germline lookup yields CDR1 MNHNS and CDR2 SASEGT. V was trimmed by 1 base and J by 2 bases, leaving 6 bases between them. The CDR3 DNA is TGTGCCAGCAGTGAAGGATACCCCTACGAGCAGTACTTC. This codes for CASSEGYPYEQYF.

The chain joins TRBV19 to TRBJ1-1; a weak D match, TRBD1 (5 bases). Trimming shortened V by 5 bases and J by 0 bases, and 16 bases separated the two germline ends. The length of the CDR3 is 16 residues. In germline, CDR1 is LNHDA, CDR2 SQIVND (reference sequence). The CDR3 here is CASSSLRVTMNTEAFF. CDR3 coding DNA: TGTGCCAGTAGTTCACTCAGGGTGACGATGAACACTGAAGCTTTCTTT.

The chain couples TRBV7-3 to TRBJ2-7, with 11 bases fitting TRBD2. With V trimmed by 5 bases and J by 2 bases, 11 bases remained unmatched. Germline V lookup: CDR1 SGHTA, CDR2 FQGTGA. The CDR3 consists of 17 residues. The CDR3 nucleotides are TGTGCCAGCAGCCTACTCCATAGCGGGAGGGAAACCTACGAGCAGTACTTC. Residues: CASSLLHSGRETYEQYF.

CDR3 coding DNA: TGTGCCAGCAGCGTAATCACTAGCACAGATACGCAGTATTTT. It translates to CASSVITSTDTQYF. The gene calls are TRBV9 and TRBJ2-3; D gene ambiguous. The CDR3 covers 14 residues. The V gene's germline CDR1 is SGDLS and CDR2 YYNGEE. Trimming took off 1 base at V and 0 bases at J, with 6 bases between the two ends.

This chain connects TRBV2 to TRBJ1-1; D ambiguous. This CDR3 is 12 amino acids long. Germline CDR1 SNHLY, CDR2 FYNNEI. V lost 0 bases and J 9 bases, leaving 8 bases between the germline ends. CDR3 DNA sequence: TGTGCCAGCAGTGAAGCTGCCCCAAAAGCTTTCTTT. It specifies CASSEAAPKAFF.

J is TRBJ2-7 and V is TRBV10-3, with D uncertain. This CDR3 has 11 amino acids. The germline V and J ends were trimmed by 5 bases and 2 bases, with 4 bases remaining between them. Germline V gene lookup returns CDR1 ENHRY and CDR2 SYGVKD. CDR3: CAISQTYEQYF. The CDR3 DNA is TGTGCCATCAGTCAAACCTACGAGCAGTACTTC.

The rearrangement uses TRBV4-2 and TRBJ2-1, with 8 bases lining up with TRBD2. The CDR3 is 15 amino acids. Germline values: CDR1 LGHNA, CDR2 YNFKEQ. V was pared by 3 bases and J by 6 bases, with 7 bases of the junction left unmatched. The CDR3 DNA sequence: TGTGCCAGCAGCCATGTTAGCGGGACGCCCAATGAGCAGTTCTTC. Translated, it gives CASSHVSGTPNEQFF.

V and J are TRBV15 and TRBJ2-5, with 12 positions matching TRBD2. Germline V lookup: CDR1 LNHNV, CDR2 YYDKDF (reference sequence). The CDR3 contains 17 residues. J was trimmed by 2 bases and V by 4 bases; bases with no gene match: 8. The CDR3 here is CATSNRLAGESQETQYF. DNA of the CDR3: TGTGCCACCAGCAACCGACTAGCGGGAGAAAGTCAAGAGACCCAGTACTTC.

The chain uses TRBV27 and TRBJ1-2; the D gene is possibly TRBD1 (6 bases). CDR3 size: 16 residues. The V end lost 8 bases, the J end lost 1 base, and 20 bases lay between the germline ends. Germline CDR1 and CDR2: MNHEY and SMNVEV (reference sequence). CDR3 amino acids: CASLPIGQSRNYGYTF. The CDR3 DNA follows: TGTGCCAGCCTTCCTATCGGACAGTCTCGTAACTATGGCTACACCTTC.

This sequence joins TRBV6-4 and TRBJ2-6; D not certain. Germline-derived CDR1 and CDR2 are MRHNA and SNTAGT. V was shortened by 4 bases and J by 0 bases, with 10 bases between the two germline ends. This CDR3 spans 16 amino acids. In DNA, the CDR3 is TGTGCCAGCAGTGTCGAAGGCTACTCTGGGGCCAACGTCCTGACTTTC. Translated: CASSVEGYSGANVLTF.

This chain links TRBV18 with TRBJ1-2; D is unresolved. The CDR3 is 15 residues long. V was clipped by 2 bases and J by 0 bases, with 10 bases between them. Per germline, CDR1 KGHSH and CDR2 LQKENI. The CDR3: CASSPEPSANYGYTF. CDR3 in DNA: TGTGCCAGCTCACCAGAACCCAGCGCTAACTATGGCTACACCTTC.

This chain uses TRBV5-4 with TRBJ2-1; 13 positions agree with TRBD2. The length of the CDR3 is 15 residues. Germline CDR1 reads SGHNT; CDR2 reads YYREEE (reference sequence). After removal of 7 bases from V and 6 bases from J, the junction contained 7 bases not matched to a gene. CDR3 in amino acids: CASGYGTSGTNEQFF. CDR3 bases: TGTGCCAGCGGCTACGGGACTAGCGGGACCAATGAGCAGTTCTTC. The full variable domain, its missing parts supplied by reference TRBV5-4 and TRBJ2-1, is ETGVTQSPTHLIKTRGQQVTLRCSSQSGHNTVSWYQQALGQGPQFIFQYYREEENGRGNFPPRFSGLQFPNYSSELNVNALELDDSALYLCASGYGTSGTNEQFFGPGTRLTVL.

The chain is built from TRBV9 and TRBJ2-7; TRBD2 might be the D (6 bases). The CDR3 has 15 amino acids. Trimming shortened V by 0 bases and J by 2 bases, and 12 bases separated the two germline ends. CDR1 is SGDLS, CDR2 YYNGEE, per germline. The chain's CDR3 is CASSVGNGGAYEQYF. The CDR3 bases are TGTGCCAGCAGCGTAGGGAACGGGGGAGCCTACGAGCAGTACTTC.

The chain links TRBV6-5 to TRBJ1-2, with 7 bases matching TRBD1. After removal of 7 bases from V and 4 bases from J, the junction contained 12 bases not matched to a gene. The CDR3 has 15 residues. The germline V gene encodes CDR1 MNHEY and CDR2 SVGAGI. CDR3 loop: CASTTLTTGSYGYTF. As DNA, the CDR3 is TGTGCCAGCACCACGCTTACGACAGGGAGCTATGGCTACACCTTC.